One and the same sample provided the 17 T cell receptor beta chains below, sequenced in a study of blood T cell repertoires in COVID-19. Using immunoSEQ multiplex PCR, the repertoire was profiled, and TCRdb retains in-frame clones only, with some absent. The profile shows 180,000 or so clones, around 87% of them singletons. Input material: peripheral blood. The receptor source for this set is a woman over 75 in a cohort sampled during active or convalescent COVID-19.

The V and J genes are TRBV28 and TRBJ2-7; D remains unclear. Germline CDR1 and CDR2: MDHEN and SYDVKM. Trimming took off 5 bases at V and 0 bases at J, with 14 bases between the two ends. The CDR3 extends over 15 amino acids. The CDR3 coding sequence is TGTGCCAGCAGTCCATCCAACCGGTACTCCTACGAGCAGTACTTC. Translation gives CASSPSNRYSYEQYF. The variable domain in full, with the rest retrieved from reference TRBV28 and TRBJ2-7, is DVKVTQSSRYLVKRTGEKVFLECVQDMDHENMFWYRQDPGLGLRLIYFSYDVKMKEKGDIPEGYSVSREKKERFSLILESASTNQTSMYLCASSPSNRYSYEQYFGPGTRLTVT.

The J gene is TRBJ1-1, the V gene TRBV4-1; D gene ambiguous. The CDR3 is 13 residues long. CDR1 is MGHRA and CDR2 is YSYEKL in the germline V gene. Trimming pared 6 bases from V and 6 bases from J, leaving 14 bases between. The CDR3 reads CASRPGLGAEAFF. The CDR3 region has the DNA TGCGCCAGCAGGCCCGGGTTGGGAGCTGAAGCTTTCTTT.

The rearrangement joins TRBV3-1 (or the pseudogene TRBV3-2) to TRBJ2-6, with 9 bases aligning to TRBD1. Germline V CDR1 and CDR2: LGHDT, YNNKEL (reference sequence). The CDR3 length is 17 residues. V lost 4 bases and J lost 0; bases outside the gene matches: 4. The CDR3 reads CASSPGTGFSGANVLTF. The CDR3 bases are TGTGCCAGCAGCCCCGGGACAGGGTTCTCTGGGGCCAACGTCCTGACTTTC.

V is TRBV13 and J is TRBJ2-3; 8 bases line up with TRBD1. The CDR3 has 15 residues. Germline V CDR1 and CDR2: PRHDT, FYEKMQ (reference sequence). V was clipped by 5 bases and J by 3 bases; unmatched bases: 7. The CDR3: CASSRRDRITDTQYF. CDR3 nucleotides: TGTGCCAGCAGCCGGCGGGACAGGATTACAGATACGCAGTATTTT.

Only one count was recorded for this clone. The genes are TRBV5-4 and TRBJ1-1; D is ambiguous. CDR1 SGHNT and CDR2 YYREEE come from the germline V gene (reference sequence). The V end lost 0 bases, the J end lost 1 base, and 7 bases lay between the germline ends. This CDR3 region has 14 residues. The CDR3: CASSLGAGNTEAFF. The CDR3 DNA reads TGTGCCAGCAGCTTGGGGGCAGGGAACACTGAAGCTTTCTTT.

In its sample, this clone was seen a few times. V and J are TRBV29-1 and TRBJ2-7; 8 bases fit TRBD1. Germline loops: CDR1 SQVTM, CDR2 ANQGSEA. The V segment lost 6 bases and the J segment 9 bases; nucleotides outside the gene matches: 19. CDR3 size: 15 residues. This chain's CDR3 is CSVLIGTGSRLGQYV. CDR3 DNA: TGCAGCGTGCTTATCGGGACAGGATCCCGTTTGGGGCAGTACGTC.

The gene calls are TRBV19 and TRBJ2-1; 7 bases map to TRBD1. This CDR3 has 16 residues. Trimming at V came to 6 bases and at J to 2 bases, leaving 10 bases not matched to a gene. The V gene's germline CDR1 is LNHDA and CDR2 SQIVND (reference sequence). The CDR3 DNA is TGTGCCAGTAGACTTCAGGGGGTGTTCCCCTACAATGAGCAGTTCTTC. Its translation is CASRLQGVFPYNEQFF. The variable domain in full, with the rest retrieved from reference TRBV19 and TRBJ2-1, is DGGITQSPKYLFRKEGQNVTLSCEQNLNHDAMYWYRQDPGQGLRLIYYSQIVNDFQKGDIAEGYSVSREKKESFPLTVTSAQKNPTAFYLCASRLQGVFPYNEQFFGPGTRLTVL.

The chain couples TRBV27 to TRBJ1-1; D is unresolved. CDR1 is MNHEY and CDR2 is SMNVEV in the germline V gene (reference sequence). Trimming shortened V by 2 bases and J by 4 bases, and 11 bases separated the two germline ends. This CDR3 comprises 14 residues. The CDR3 here is CASSLERETTEAFF. The CDR3 nucleotides are TGTGCCAGCAGTTTAGAAAGGGAGACCACTGAAGCTTTCTTT.

This sequence joins TRBV10-3 and TRBJ1-6, with 9 bases lining up with TRBD1. Germline CDR1 and CDR2: ENHRY and SYGVKD. J gave up 10 bases and V 0 bases, and 4 bases lay outside the gene matches. The CDR3 spans 15 residues. The CDR3 DNA reads as TGTGCCATCAGTGAGTCTCGGGACAGGGTGTCACCCCTCCACTTT. Amino acids: CAISESRDRVSPLHF.

V is TRBV29-1 and J is TRBJ2-1, with 10 nucleotides matching TRBD2. CDR3 size: 14 residues. Trimming at V came to 4 bases and at J to 6 bases, leaving 6 bases not matched to a gene. CDR1 SQVTM and CDR2 ANQGSEA come from the germline V gene. CDR3 loop: CSVGRLAGVNEQFF. For the CDR3, the DNA is TGCAGCGTTGGCAGGCTAGCGGGAGTCAATGAGCAGTTCTTC.

The rearrangement links TRBV19 to TRBJ2-3; 12 nucleotides match TRBD2. V was pared by 6 bases and J by 5 bases, with 9 bases of the junction left unmatched. The CDR3 runs to 16 residues. Per germline, CDR1 LNHDA and CDR2 SQIVND (reference sequence). Here the CDR3 reads CASSGQLAGGVDTQYF. The DNA of the CDR3 is TGTGCCAGTAGCGGCCAACTAGCGGGGGGTGTAGATACGCAGTATTTT.

CDR3 in DNA: TGTGCCATCAGAGGACTAGCGGGAGAGGGTGAGCAGTTCTTC. Its protein is CAIRGLAGEGEQFF. The rearrangement links TRBV10-3 to TRBJ2-1; TRBD2 matches 13 bases. V shed 6 bases, J shed 9 bases, and the junction held 5 bases outside the gene matches. CDR1 and CDR2 from the germline V gene are ENHRY and SYGVKD. CDR3 size: 14 residues.

The chain combines TRBV7-2 with TRBJ2-1, with TRBD2 matching 12 bases. Trimming took 7 bases from V and 9 from J; bases not matched to a gene: 7. Per the germline V gene, CDR1 is SGHTA and CDR2 is FQGNSA. The CDR3 is 14 amino acids. DNA of the CDR3: TGTGCCAGCACCCCGACTAGCGGGGGTGGTGAGCAGTTCTTC. This codes for CASTPTSGGGEQFF.

This clone came up once. The chain employs TRBV11-3 and TRBJ2-7; TRBD1 is a possible D gene (6 bases). The CDR3 is made up of 14 amino acids. Trimming took off 1 base at V and 3 bases at J, with 10 bases between the two ends. The germline gives CDR1 SGHNT, CDR2 YENEEA. CDR3 region: CASSLVRGIYEQYF. In DNA form, the CDR3 reads TGTGCCAGCAGCTTAGTCAGGGGTATCTACGAGCAGTACTTC. The whole variable domain, remainder taken from reference TRBV11-3 and TRBJ2-7, is EAGVVQSPRYKIIEKKQPVAFWCNPISGHNTLYWYLQNLGQGPELLIRYENEEAVDDSQLPKDRFSAERLKGVDSTLKIQPAELGDSAVYLCASSLVRGIYEQYFGPGTRLTVT.

This clone appeared many times. The CDR3 nucleotides are TGTGCCAGTAGCGACAGGGTCTTTCGAGAGACCCAGTACTTC. It specifies CASSDRVFRETQYF. The chain employs TRBV27 and TRBJ2-5, with TRBD1 identical over 7 bases. J gave up 4 bases and V 9 bases, and 11 bases lay outside the gene matches. The CDR3 runs to 14 residues. Germline-derived CDR1 and CDR2 are MNHEY and SMNVEV (reference sequence).

The rearrangement joins TRBV9 to TRBJ2-1; TRBD2 matches at 9 bases. The CDR3 contains 15 residues. Germline lookup yields CDR1 SGDLS and CDR2 YYNGEE. V was clipped by 3 bases and J by 3 bases; unmatched bases: 4. The CDR3 protein is CASSDLAGFYNEQFF. The DNA of the CDR3 is TGTGCCAGCAGCGACCTAGCGGGATTCTACAATGAGCAGTTCTTC.

The CDR3 is CASSYSTLWGTGIDRQPQHF. CDR3 DNA sequence: TGTGCCAGCAGTTACTCGACCCTTTGGGGGACAGGGATAGACCGTCAGCCCCAGCATTTT. The chain combines TRBV6-2 or TRBV6-3 with TRBJ1-5; 9 nucleotides line up with TRBD1. Germline CDR1 MNHEY, CDR2 SVGEGT. The CDR3 sequence is 20 residues long. V dropped 0 bases and J dropped 6; count of bases not matched to a gene: 18.